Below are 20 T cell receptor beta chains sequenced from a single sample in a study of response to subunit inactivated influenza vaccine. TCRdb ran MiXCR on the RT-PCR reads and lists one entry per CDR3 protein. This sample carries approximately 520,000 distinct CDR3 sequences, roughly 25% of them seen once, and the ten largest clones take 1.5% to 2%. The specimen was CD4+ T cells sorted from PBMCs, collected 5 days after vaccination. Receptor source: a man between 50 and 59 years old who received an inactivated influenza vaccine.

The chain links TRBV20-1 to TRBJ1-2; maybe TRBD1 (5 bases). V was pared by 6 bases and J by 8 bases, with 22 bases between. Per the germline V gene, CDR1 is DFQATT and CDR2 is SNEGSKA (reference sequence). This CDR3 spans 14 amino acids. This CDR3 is CSAGRETSGRGYTF. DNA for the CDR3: TGCAGTGCGGGGCGGGAGACGTCGGGTCGGGGCTACACCTTC.

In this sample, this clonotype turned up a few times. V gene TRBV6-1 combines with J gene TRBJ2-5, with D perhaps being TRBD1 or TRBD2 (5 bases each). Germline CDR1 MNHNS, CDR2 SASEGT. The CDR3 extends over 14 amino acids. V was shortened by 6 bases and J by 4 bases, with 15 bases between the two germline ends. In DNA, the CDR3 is TGTGCCAGCAGCTCCGGGGCCCAGGGAGAGACCCAGTACTTC. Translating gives CASSSGAQGETQYF.

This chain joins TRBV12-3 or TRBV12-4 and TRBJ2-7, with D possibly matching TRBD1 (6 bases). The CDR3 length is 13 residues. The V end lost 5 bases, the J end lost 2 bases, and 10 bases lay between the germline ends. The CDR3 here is CASSRQATYEQYF. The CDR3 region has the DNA TGTGCCAGCAGTCGACAGGCCACCTACGAGCAGTACTTC.

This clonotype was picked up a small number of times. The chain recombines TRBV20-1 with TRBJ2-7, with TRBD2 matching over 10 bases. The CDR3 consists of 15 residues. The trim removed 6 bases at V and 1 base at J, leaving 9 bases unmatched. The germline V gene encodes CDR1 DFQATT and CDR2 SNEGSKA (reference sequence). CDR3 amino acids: CSAQRGGPSSYEQYF. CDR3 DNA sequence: TGCAGTGCACAGCGGGGGGGCCCTTCGTCCTACGAGCAGTACTTC.

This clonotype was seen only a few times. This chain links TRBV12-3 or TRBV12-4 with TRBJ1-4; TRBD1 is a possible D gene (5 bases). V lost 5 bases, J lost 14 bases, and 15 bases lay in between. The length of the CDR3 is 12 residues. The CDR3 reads CASSLLTGTLFF. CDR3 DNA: TGTGCCAGCAGTCTTCTAACCGGGACTCTGTTTTTT.

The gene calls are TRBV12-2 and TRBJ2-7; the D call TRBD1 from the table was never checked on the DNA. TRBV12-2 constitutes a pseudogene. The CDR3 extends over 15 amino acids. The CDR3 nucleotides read TGTGCAAGTCGCTCCCGACAGGATTTCTCCTACGAGCAGTACTTC. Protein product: CASRSRQDFSYEQYF.

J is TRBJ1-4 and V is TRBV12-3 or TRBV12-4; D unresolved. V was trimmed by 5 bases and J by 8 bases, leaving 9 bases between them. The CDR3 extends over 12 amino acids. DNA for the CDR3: TGTGCCAGCAGTACTTTGACAGAAAAACTGTTTTTT. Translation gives CASSTLTEKLFF.

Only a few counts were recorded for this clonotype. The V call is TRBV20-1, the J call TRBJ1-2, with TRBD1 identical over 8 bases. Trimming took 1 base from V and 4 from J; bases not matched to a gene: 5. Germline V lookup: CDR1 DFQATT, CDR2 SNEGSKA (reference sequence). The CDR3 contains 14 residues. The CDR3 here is CSARALDRAYGYTF. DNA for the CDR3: TGCAGTGCTAGAGCGTTGGACAGGGCCTATGGCTACACCTTC.

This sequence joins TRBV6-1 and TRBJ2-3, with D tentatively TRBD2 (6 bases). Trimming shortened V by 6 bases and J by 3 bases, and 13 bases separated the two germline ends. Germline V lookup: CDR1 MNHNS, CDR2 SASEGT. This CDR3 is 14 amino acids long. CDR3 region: CASSGRAGTDTQYF. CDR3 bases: TGTGCCAGCAGCGGCCGGGCGGGAACAGATACGCAGTATTTT.

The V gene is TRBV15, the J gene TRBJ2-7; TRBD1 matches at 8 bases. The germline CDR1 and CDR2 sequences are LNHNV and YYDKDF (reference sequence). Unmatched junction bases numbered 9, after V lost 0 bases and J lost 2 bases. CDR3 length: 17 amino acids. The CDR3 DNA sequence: TGTGCCACCAGCAGAGATAGACAGGGGACTTGGGCCTACGAGCAGTACTTC. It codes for CATSRDRQGTWAYEQYF.

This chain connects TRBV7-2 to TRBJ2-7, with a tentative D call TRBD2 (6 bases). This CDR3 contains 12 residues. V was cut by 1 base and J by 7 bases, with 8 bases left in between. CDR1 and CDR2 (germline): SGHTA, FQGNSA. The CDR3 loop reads CASSLGGREQYF. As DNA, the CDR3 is TGTGCCAGCAGCTTAGGAGGGAGGGAGCAGTACTTC.

The CDR3 region is CASSIGLAKYEQYF. As DNA, the CDR3 is TGTGCCAGCAGCATCGGACTAGCGAAGTACGAGCAGTACTTC. The chain is built from TRBV7-2 and TRBJ2-7, with TRBD2 matching 9 bases. Looked up from germline, CDR1 is SGHTA and CDR2 is FQGNSA. The CDR3 is made up of 14 amino acids. V was clipped by 5 bases and J by 4 bases; unmatched bases: 6.

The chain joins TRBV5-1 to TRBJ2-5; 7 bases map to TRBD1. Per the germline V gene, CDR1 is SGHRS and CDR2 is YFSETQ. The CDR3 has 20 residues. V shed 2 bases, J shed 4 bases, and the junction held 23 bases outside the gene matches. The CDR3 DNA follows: TGCGCCAGCAGCTTTTTCCATTTACAGGGGTATATGGGCCAGCGAGAGACCCAGTACTTC. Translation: CASSFFHLQGYMGQRETQYF.

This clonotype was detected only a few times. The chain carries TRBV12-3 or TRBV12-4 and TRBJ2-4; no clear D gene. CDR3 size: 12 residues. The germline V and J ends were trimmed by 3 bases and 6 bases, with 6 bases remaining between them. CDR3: CASSFLGNIQYF. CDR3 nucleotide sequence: TGTGCCAGCAGTTTTCTGGGAAACATTCAGTACTTC.

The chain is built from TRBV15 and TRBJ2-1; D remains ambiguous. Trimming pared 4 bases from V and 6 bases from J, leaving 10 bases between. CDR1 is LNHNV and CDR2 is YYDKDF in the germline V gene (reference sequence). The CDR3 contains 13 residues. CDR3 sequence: CATSTVVGNEQFF. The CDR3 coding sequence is TGTGCCACCAGCACCGTCGTGGGCAATGAGCAGTTCTTC.

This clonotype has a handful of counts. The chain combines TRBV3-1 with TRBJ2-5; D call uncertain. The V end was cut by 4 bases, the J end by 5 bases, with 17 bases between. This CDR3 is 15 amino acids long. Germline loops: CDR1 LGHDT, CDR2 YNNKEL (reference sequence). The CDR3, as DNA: TGTGCCAGCAGCCCCTCGGCCTTGTCCTCGGAGACCCAGTACTTC. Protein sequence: CASSPSALSSETQYF.

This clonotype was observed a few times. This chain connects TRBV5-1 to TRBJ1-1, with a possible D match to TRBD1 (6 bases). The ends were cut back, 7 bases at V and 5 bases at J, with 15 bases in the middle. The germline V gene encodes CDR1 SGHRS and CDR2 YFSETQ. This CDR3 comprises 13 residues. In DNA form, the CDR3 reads TGCGCCAGCGGGGACAAGTCAGGAACTGAAGCTTTCTTT. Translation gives CASGDKSGTEAFF.

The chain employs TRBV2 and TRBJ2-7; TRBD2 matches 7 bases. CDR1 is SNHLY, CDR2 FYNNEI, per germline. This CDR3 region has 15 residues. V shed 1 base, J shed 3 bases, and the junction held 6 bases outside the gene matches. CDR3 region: CASSEGLAEFYEQYF. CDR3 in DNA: TGTGCCAGCAGTGAAGGGCTAGCGGAGTTCTACGAGCAGTACTTC.

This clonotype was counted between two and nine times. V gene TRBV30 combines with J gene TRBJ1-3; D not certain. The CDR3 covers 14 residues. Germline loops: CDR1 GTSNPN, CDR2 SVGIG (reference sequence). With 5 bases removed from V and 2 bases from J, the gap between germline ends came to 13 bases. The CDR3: CAWASLPTGNTIYF. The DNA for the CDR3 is TGTGCCTGGGCAAGCTTGCCGACTGGAAACACCATATATTTT.

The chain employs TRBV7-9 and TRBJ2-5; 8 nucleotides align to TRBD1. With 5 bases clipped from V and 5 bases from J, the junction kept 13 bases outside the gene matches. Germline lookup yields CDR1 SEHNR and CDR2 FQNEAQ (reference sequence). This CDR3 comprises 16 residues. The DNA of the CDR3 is TGTGCCAGCAGCCGTCTGCTTGGACAGGGACGCGAGACCCAGTACTTC. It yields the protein CASSRLLGQGRETQYF. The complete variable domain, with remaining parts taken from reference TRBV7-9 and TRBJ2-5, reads DTGVSQNPRHKITKRGQNVTFRCDPISEHNRLYWYRQTLGQGPEFLTYFQNEAQLEKSRLLSDRFSAERPKGSFSTLEIQRTEQGDSAMYLCASSRLLGQGRETQYFGPGTRLLVL.